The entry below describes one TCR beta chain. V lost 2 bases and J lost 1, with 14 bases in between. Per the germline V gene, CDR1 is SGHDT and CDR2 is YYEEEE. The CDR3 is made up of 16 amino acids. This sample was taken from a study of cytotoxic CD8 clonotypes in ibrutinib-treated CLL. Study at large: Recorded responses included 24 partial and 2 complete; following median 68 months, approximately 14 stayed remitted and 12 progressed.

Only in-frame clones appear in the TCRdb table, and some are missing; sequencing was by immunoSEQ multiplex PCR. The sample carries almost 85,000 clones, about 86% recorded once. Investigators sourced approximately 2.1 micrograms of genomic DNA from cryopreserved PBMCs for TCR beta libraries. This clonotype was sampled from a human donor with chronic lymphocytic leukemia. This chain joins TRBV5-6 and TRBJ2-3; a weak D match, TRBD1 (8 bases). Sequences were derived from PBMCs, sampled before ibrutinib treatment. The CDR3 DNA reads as TGTGCCAGCAGCTTCCAGGGGGCGGGGGGCACAGATACGCAGTATTTT. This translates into CASSFQGAGGTDTQYF.